The rows below give T cell receptor beta chains drawn from one sample of a study of STAT5B mutations in CD4+ large granular lymphocyte leukemia. Profiled with immunoSEQ multiplex PCR; TCRdb holds only in-frame clones, not every one. The repertoire includes thousands of clones, over 75% of them detected once, and 2.4% sits in the top ten. Sequencing used CD4+ T cells from blood buffy coats. Receptors were obtained from a human donor in good health. CDR3s include the opening cysteine and the closing phenylalanine or tryptophan. D genes are given only for firm matches. Not every row has a clone size; where given, it reads once, few, many or a size class.

j_call v_call clone_size d_call cdr3_aa
TRBJ2-1 TRBV19 NA NA CASSSSGGYNEQFF
TRBJ2-7 TRBV5-1 NA TRBD1 CASSLEGQGGDEQYF
TRBJ2-7 TRBV7-9 NA NA CASSSIRYEQYF
TRBJ2-7 TRBV28 NA TRBD1 CASSTRTGNTYEQYF
TRBJ2-1 TRBV25-1 NA TRBD1 CASTDRGDINEQFF
TRBJ2-3 TRBV9 NA TRBD2 CASSLLGGDTDTQYF
TRBJ1-4 TRBV5-1 NA TRBD1 CASSFKGGYSNEKLFF
TRBJ2-3 TRBV6-4 NA TRBD2 CASSDSTSGETDTQYF
TRBJ1-3 TRBV15 NA NA CATAIQGTGNTIYF
TRBJ2-6 TRBV5-2 NA NA CASKRFSTQSRANVLTF
TRBJ2-2 TRBV10-1 NA TRBD1 CASSRQGAPGELFF
TRBJ1-4 TRBV5-4 NA NA CASSLEAAGEKLFF
TRBJ1-1 TRBV4-1 NA NA CASSPSQQTNTEAFF
TRBJ1-5 TRBV11-2 NA NA CASSLEAANQPQHF
TRBJ1-1 TRBV6-1 NA NA CASSEEVAEINTEAFF
TRBJ2-3 TRBV5-4 NA TRBD2 CASSRASGREDTQYF
TRBJ2-2 TRBV28 NA NA CASSFVGELFF
TRBJ2-2 TRBV30 NA NA CAWSGGAGTNTGELFF
TRBJ2-6 TRBV6-1 once TRBD1 CASSETGGSGANVLTF
NA TRBV7-9 NA NA CASSLTGQSYEQYF
TRBJ1-5 TRBV13 NA NA CASSLGGGSGQPQHF
TRBJ1-1 TRBV5-1 NA NA CASMAENTEAFF
TRBJ1-2 TRBV7-9 few NA CASSSLTEGGYTF
TRBJ1-1 TRBV19 NA NA CASSIDATGVIMNTEAFF
TRBJ2-2 TRBV7-6 NA NA CASSPRGNTGELFF
TRBJ1-4 TRBV11-1 NA NA CASSLALNEKLFF